The present T cell receptor (beta chain) was sequenced within a study of T cells in Graves' hyperthyroidism and ophthalmopathy. RNA transcripts provided the source from which TCR beta CDR3 regions were amplified. The HTBI primer set served for first-round RT-PCR of the TCR CDR3. TCRdb fed the multiplex PCR reads into MiXCR, producing one record per CDR3 protein. The sample carries some 760,000 distinct CDR3 sequences, less than 15% recorded once. In this sample, this clonotype turned up many times. Its antigen remains unidentified. An absence of ophthalmopathy progression within 18 months meant stable Graves' hyperthyroidism. This sample holds PBMCs from around 9.9 ml fresh peripheral blood. Study outcomes and limitations: Among clonotypes expanded in thyroid above 0.001, most were also found in blood.

V lost 2 bases, J lost 0 bases, and 4 bases stayed unmatched. The germline V gene encodes CDR1 GTSNPN and CDR2 SVGIG (reference sequence). This CDR3 contains 14 residues. V is TRBV30 and J is TRBJ2-7; 7 bases are shared with TRBD2. Material: blood. This TCR came from a woman aged 18-29 years with Graves' hyperthyroidism. The CDR3 nucleotides are TGTGCCTGGAGTAATGGCGGGAGCTCCTACGAGCAGTACTTC. This encodes CAWSNGGSSYEQYF. The whole variable domain, filled in from reference TRBV30 and TRBJ2-7, reads SQTIHQWPATLVQPVGSPLSLECTVEGTSNPNLYWYRQAAGRGLQLLFYSVGIGQISSEVPQNLSASRPQDRQFILSSKKLLLSDSGFYLCAWSNGGSSYEQYFGPGTRLTVT.